This entry is about one TCR beta chain. This clone has at least ten counts. Its specific antigen is unknown. Per-base quality was not reported, and no clone a single base away is much larger than it. The CDR3, from cysteine to phenylalanine, totals 15 residues. Of all the DNA, just the CDR3 is kept, 45 bases in frame from base 1. CDR1 and CDR2 are read off the germline V gene as MNHNS and SASEGT. V ends up 5 bases short and J 7 bases short, with an unmatched junction base count of 13. The time point label, read with the paper, signifies: peripheral blood 6 weeks after treatment start. A cohort of around 28 patients with locally advanced or metastatic urothelial carcinoma, treated at Memorial Sloan Kettering on a trial protocol, was included. Peripheral blood mononuclear cells were collected pretreatment and during treatment, with between 1 and 8 total time points obtained per patient. The Qiagen DNeasy Blood extraction kit was used to purify genomic DNA from total PBMCs and tumor samples. PBMCs were collected pretreatment and during treatment and were isolated and stored as previously described.

The data were obtained in a study of PD-L1 blockade in urothelial cancer (TCRdb year 2017). Turning to the overall study: Therapy was started in 2014 for all patients, and atezolizumab 1,200 mg was administered intravenously every 3 weeks. The study was an exploratory multi-omic analysis of somatic, immune and clinical correlates of response to PD-L1 blockade with atezolizumab in urothelial cancer. Blood samples were analyzed at 3 weeks after treatment start (second dose) and at 6 weeks after treatment start. Durable clinical benefit was defined as a progression-free survival longer than 6 months, and TCR features were additionally tested against progression-free survival and overall survival. About 85% of the roughly 30 patients were males with bladder-origin urothelial cancer, and about 65% of the roughly 30 reported a prior smoking history. Pretreatment tumor samples, along with matched peripheral blood serially collected before and after atezolizumab treatment, were subjected to TCR sequencing. Patients had an ECOG performance status of 0 or 1 and had received between 0 and 3 prior chemotherapy regimens. Whole exome sequencing and RNA sequencing of pretreatment tumors were performed alongside TCR sequencing in the same patients. Several patients achieved durable clinical benefit and approximately 20 did not. Pretreatment blood TCR-seq was available for about 30 patients, at least one posttreatment blood collection was obtained for approximately 25 patients, and tumor TCR-seq was available for approximately 25 patients. A median of 141,255 T cells and roughly 80,000 unique TCRs was obtained from blood samples, and a median clonality of approximately 0.08 was observed. General study outcomes and caveats: Because of the small sample size (n ≈ 29) and the many exploratory analyses performed, the results are intended to be regarded as hypothesis-generating. A pretreatment peripheral blood TCR clonality below the median was linked to improved progression-free and overall survival. Patients with durable benefit showed greater expansion of tumor-associated TCR clones in peripheral blood 3 weeks after starting treatment (n ≈ 20, p = 0.022).

Synthetic TCR analog templates were spiked into each PCR to estimate absolute template abundance from read counts. Using the immunoSEQ assay, TCRbeta CDR3 regions were amplified from genomic DNA with bias-controlled V and J gene primers. Rearranged TCRbeta segments were sequenced at approximately 20X coverage. The authors' analysis ran thus. Clustering was used to correct sequencing errors, and CDR3s were annotated against IMGT so that V, D and J genes could be assigned. Out-of-frame and stop-codon sequences were excluded, and only productive TCRbeta rearrangements were used in downstream analyses. Clonality was computed as one minus Shannon entropy normalized by the log of the number of unique productive sequences. Fisher's exact test with Benjamini-Hochberg correction, using a cutoff of adjusted p below 0.01, was how clones that differed between time points or between blood and tumor were identified. TCRdb retrieved this table from immuneACCESS and kept in-frame rearrangements only. Not all clones are present; in checked studies, unresolved V genes account for under half, and no reason is known for the remainder. The V and J calls and clone size are taken from that table; D and trimming were inferred from the DNA. For this sample the table gives 40,000 to 50,000 clones, of which around 87% were detected only once. The ten largest make up 8% to 13% of the sample.

Here the sequenced sample was PBMCs, taken around atezolizumab (anti-PD-L1) treatment. The V and J genes are TRBV6-1 and TRBJ1-2, and TRBD1 aligns with 7 junction nucleotides. The source of this sequence is a man aged 55 to 69 with urothelial cancer. The CDR3 is CASSFRQGVRSGYTF. The nucleotide sequence reads as follows: TGTGCCAGCAGTTTCCGACAGGGTGTGAGAAGTGGCTACACCTTC.